The next 22 T cell receptor beta chains were all read from a single sample in a study of blood T cell repertoires in COVID-19. Profiled with immunoSEQ multiplex PCR; TCRdb holds only in-frame clones, not every one. This sample has roughly 98,000 clones; over 80% occur once, and the top ten carry 12%. Sequencing was performed on peripheral blood. The receptors shown here come from a woman aged 70-85 years with active or convalescent COVID-19.

The chain uses TRBV28 and TRBJ2-1; 11 bases are a match to TRBD1. Trimming took 7 bases from V and 6 from J; bases not matched to a gene: 8. This CDR3 has 15 residues. Germline V lookup: CDR1 MDHEN, CDR2 SYDVKM. The CDR3 DNA reads as TGTGCCAGCACCAGGGGGACAGGGGGTTTCAATGAGCAGTTCTTC. This translates into CASTRGTGGFNEQFF.

This chain uses TRBV3-1 (or the pseudogene TRBV3-2) with TRBJ2-2, with 9 bases lining up with TRBD1. This CDR3 spans 17 amino acids. CDR1 and CDR2 (germline): LGHDT, YNNKEL (reference sequence). J was trimmed by 5 bases and V by 6 bases; bases with no gene match: 13. In DNA form, the CDR3 reads TGTGCCAGCAGTCTGGGACAGGGTACGGTATGGACCGGGGAGCTGTTTTTT. Amino acid sequence: CASSLGQGTVWTGELFF.

The genes are TRBV10-3 and TRBJ2-5, with D possibly TRBD2 on 5 matching bases. The germline CDR1 and CDR2 sequences are ENHRY and SYGVKD. Deletions cut 1 base from V and 3 bases from J, with 9 bases between. This CDR3 has 14 amino acids. The CDR3 nucleotides read TGTGCCATCAGTGAGTTCGGGCGGGAAGAGACCCAGTACTTC. This gives the protein CAISEFGREETQYF.

This clone is a singleton in its sample. The chain's CDR3 is CASSSQGTGYEQYF. CDR3 in DNA: TGCGCCAGCAGCTCACAGGGGACTGGCTACGAGCAGTACTTC. The chain couples TRBV5-1 to TRBJ2-7; D is possibly TRBD1 (7 bases). There are 14 residues in the CDR3. Per germline, CDR1 SGHRS and CDR2 YFSETQ. V was clipped by 3 bases and J by 3 bases, with 13 bases between them.

CDR3 sequence reads: CASSPQRYEQFF. DNA for the CDR3: TGTGCCAGCAGTCCCCAGAGGTATGAGCAGTTCTTC. This chain connects TRBV27 to TRBJ2-1; D unresolved. The CDR3 extends over 12 amino acids. V gave up 5 bases and J gave up 8 bases, with 10 bases separating them. From germline, CDR1 is MNHEY and CDR2 SMNVEV (reference sequence).

J is TRBJ2-7 and V is TRBV12-3 or TRBV12-4, with D perhaps matching TRBD1 (6 bases). Trimming cost V 9 bases and J 2 bases, with 11 bases left between them. This CDR3 comprises 12 residues. CDR3 in amino acids: CASRTEPYEQYF. CDR3 in DNA: TGTGCCAGTCGGACAGAACCCTACGAGCAGTACTTC.

The chain has TRBV7-9 and TRBJ2-7, with 12 bases matching TRBD2. This CDR3 is built from 17 residues. V gave up 3 bases and J gave up 1 base; unmatched junction bases: 7. Germline CDR1 SEHNR, CDR2 FQNEAQ (reference sequence). The CDR3 DNA reads TGTGCCAGCAGCTTGACCCTCGGACTAGCGGGGTCCTACGAGCAGTACTTC. Protein product: CASSLTLGLAGSYEQYF.

This clone was found once. J is TRBJ1-3 and V is TRBV6-5; possible D gene TRBD1, 5 bases. Per the germline V gene, CDR1 is MNHEY and CDR2 is SVGAGI. V lost 6 bases to trimming and J lost 0 bases, with 12 bases between them. The CDR3 extends over 15 amino acids. The CDR3 is CASSRQSASGNTIYF. The CDR3, as DNA: TGTGCCAGCAGCAGACAGAGCGCCTCTGGAAACACCATATATTTT.

The genes are TRBV18 and TRBJ2-1, with 9 positions matching TRBD2. Germline CDR1 reads KGHSH; CDR2 reads LQKENI. This CDR3 has 16 amino acids. V trimming: 2 bases; J trimming: 12 bases; junction bases outside the gene matches: 14. The CDR3 nucleotides read TGTGCCAGCTCACCATGGGGCGCTAGCGGGGCCACAGGGCAGTTCTTC. It encodes CASSPWGASGATGQFF.

This sequence joins TRBV28 and TRBJ1-4; 9 bases map to TRBD1. Germline lookup yields CDR1 MDHEN and CDR2 SYDVKM. The junction had 7 bases not matched to a gene; V was cut back by 5 bases and J by 9 bases. The CDR3 contains 14 residues. CDR3 amino acids: CASSVQGASKKLFF. The CDR3 region has the DNA TGTGCCAGCAGTGTACAGGGGGCATCTAAAAAACTGTTTTTT. Looking up the rest from reference TRBV28 and TRBJ1-4 gives the full variable domain: DVKVTQSSRYLVKRTGEKVFLECVQDMDHENMFWYRQDPGLGLRLIYFSYDVKMKEKGDIPEGYSVSREKKERFSLILESASTNQTSMYLCASSVQGASKKLFFGSGTQLSVL.

The CDR3 protein is CASRDRTNTEAFF. CDR3 bases: TGTGCCAGTAGGGACAGGACTAACACTGAAGCTTTCTTT. The rearrangement uses TRBV19 and TRBJ1-1, with 7 bases aligning to TRBD1. The CDR3 covers 13 residues. From germline, CDR1 is LNHDA and CDR2 SQIVND (reference sequence). The V segment lost 6 bases and the J segment 2 bases; nucleotides outside the gene matches: 3.

The rearrangement joins TRBV7-9 to TRBJ2-1; TRBD1 is a possible D gene (6 bases). V was shortened by 6 bases and J by 8 bases, with 14 bases between the two germline ends. CDR1 is SEHNR and CDR2 is FQNEAQ in the germline V gene (reference sequence). CDR3 size: 13 residues. The CDR3 region is CASRPGASYEQFF. CDR3 sequence (DNA): TGTGCCAGCAGGCCAGGGGCTAGCTATGAGCAGTTCTTC.

The chain links TRBV24-1 to TRBJ1-2; a weak D match, TRBD1 (6 bases). Germline lookup yields CDR1 KGHDR and CDR2 SFDVKD. V gave up 9 bases and J gave up 0 bases, with 19 bases separating them. This CDR3 is built from 16 residues. This CDR3 reads CATAGGGSNSNYGYTF. CDR3 DNA sequence: TGTGCCACCGCTGGGGGGGGCTCCAACTCTAACTATGGCTACACCTTC.

The rearrangement uses TRBV11-2 and TRBJ2-5; TRBD1 matches 9 bases. Germline CDR1 and CDR2: SGHAT and FQNNGV. The V segment lost 7 bases and the J segment 5 bases; nucleotides outside the gene matches: 14. The CDR3 totals 16 residues. CDR3: CASTLHTGGLTETQYF. The CDR3 DNA sequence: TGTGCCAGCACTCTCCACACAGGGGGCCTTACCGAGACCCAGTACTTC.

The chain is built from TRBV6-2 or TRBV6-3 and TRBJ2-3; 9 nucleotides line up with TRBD1. The CDR3 spans 16 residues. Per germline, CDR1 MNHEY and CDR2 SVGEGT. The ends lost 5 bases at V and 6 bases at J; junction bases unmatched: 12. CDR3 protein: CASSAHWDRVHDTQYF. The CDR3 DNA follows: TGTGCCAGCAGTGCCCACTGGGACAGGGTTCACGATACGCAGTATTTT.

This sequence joins TRBV7-9 and TRBJ1-1, with D possibly matching TRBD1 (6 bases). V lost 5 bases to trimming and J lost 6 bases, with 19 bases between them. The CDR3 totals 15 residues. CDR1 SEHNR and CDR2 FQNEAQ come from the germline V gene (reference sequence). The CDR3, as DNA: TGTGCCAGCAGCCCGGACAGCTCACCGAGTCCTGAAGCTTTCTTT. Translated: CASSPDSSPSPEAFF.

This chain links TRBV5-1 with TRBJ2-5, with TRBD1 identical over 11 bases. The length of the CDR3 is 14 residues. Germline V lookup: CDR1 SGHRS, CDR2 YFSETQ. After removal of 4 bases from V and 5 bases from J, the junction contained 4 bases not matched to a gene. The CDR3 DNA reads as TGCGCCAGCAGCGAGGACAGGGGGCACGAGACCCAGTACTTC. Protein: CASSEDRGHETQYF.

The V call is TRBV7-8, the J call TRBJ1-6, with D perhaps matching TRBD1 (5 bases). Trimming stripped 5 bases from V and 9 bases from J, with 11 bases between. CDR3 size: 13 residues. CDR1 and CDR2 from the germline V gene are SGHVS and FQNEAQ. The CDR3 sequence is CASSRPTVSPLHF. CDR3 nucleotides: TGTGCCAGCAGCCGCCCGACAGTTTCACCCCTCCACTTT. Drawing the rest from reference TRBV7-8 and TRBJ1-6, the complete variable domain is GAGVSQSPRYKVAKRGQDVALRCDPISGHVSLFWYQQALGQGPEFLTYFQNEAQLDKSGLPSDRFFAERPEGSVSTLKIQRTQQEDSAVYLCASSRPTVSPLHFGNGTRLTVT.

The chain carries TRBV25-1 and TRBJ2-7; D is unresolved. The CDR3 consists of 13 residues. The V end was cut by 1 base, the J end by 6 bases, with 10 bases between. The V gene's germline CDR1 is MGHDK and CDR2 SYGVNS. CDR3 sequence (DNA): TGTGCCAGCAGTGAATCGAGCGTGATCGAGCAGTACTTC. It yields the protein CASSESSVIEQYF.

The rearrangement links TRBV6-5 to TRBJ1-2; 7 bases line up with TRBD1. The CDR3 sequence is 14 residues long. Germline CDR1 is MNHEY and CDR2 is SVGAGI. V dropped 6 bases and J dropped 2; count of bases not matched to a gene: 6. CDR3 DNA sequence: TGTGCCAGCAGCCCGCAGGGGGAGAACTATGGCTACACCTTC. Its protein product is CASSPQGENYGYTF.

The J gene is TRBJ1-2, the V gene TRBV7-6; 7 bases fit TRBD1. Germline loops: CDR1 SGHVS, CDR2 FNYEAQ. The CDR3 has 15 residues. The V and J ends lost 5 bases and 1 base, in that order; junction bases with no gene match: 7. CDR3 DNA sequence: TGTGCCAGCAGCCCGCTACAGGGGAGTAACTATGGCTACACCTTC. Residues: CASSPLQGSNYGYTF.

The V gene is TRBV7-2, the J gene TRBJ1-2; D uncertain. The CDR3 loop spans 16 amino acids. V lost 5 bases and J lost 6, with 22 bases in between. Per the germline V gene, CDR1 is SGHTA and CDR2 is FQGNSA. CDR3 nucleotides: TGTGCCAGCAGCCCCAACTTCGGGTCGGGTACCAATGGCTACACCTTC. Encoded protein: CASSPNFGSGTNGYTF.